The entry that follows covers one T cell receptor (beta chain) sequence. Antigen: not known. TCRdb's table, derived via immunoSEQ multiplex PCR, lists solely in-frame clones and lacks some. The repertoire holds roughly 56,000 clones, with 76% as singletons. Time point meaning: week 47, end of study. The investigators gave 300 ug of mutant IDH1 20-mer peptide in each vaccine dose, together with topical imiquimod. The sample belongs to a study of a mutant IDH1 vaccine in newly diagnosed glioma. Regarding the study as a whole: Among all patients, vaccine-induced immune responses occurred in around 93%.

The CDR3 extends over 19 amino acids. The ends were cut back, 0 bases at V and 4 bases at J, with 23 bases in the middle. CDR1 and CDR2 from the germline V gene are SGHDT and YYEEEE. This chain joins TRBV5-6 and TRBJ1-5; the D is unclear. This clonotype originated in a woman aged 40 to 49 with glioma. Some clones in this sample may be carry-over from other donors' samples. The specimen was PBMCs, collected from a glioma patient whose treatment included an IDH1 peptide vaccine. Here the CDR3 DNA reads TGTGCCAGCAGCTTGGGGACCGGGTTCGCAAGAGGTGGGAATCAGCCCCAGCATTTT. It translates to CASSLGTGFARGGNQPQHF.